One and the same sample provided the 10 T cell receptor beta chains below, sequenced in a study of blood T cell repertoires in COVID-19. Generated by immunoSEQ multiplex PCR, the TCRdb table keeps only in-frame clones and is missing some. The sample holds about 140,000 clones, around 80% seen once. The specimen sequenced was peripheral blood. Source of these receptors: a man aged 55 to 70 with acute or convalescent COVID-19.

About this clone: This CDR3 is also generated by other DNA sequences in the sample. The V and J genes are TRBV4-2 and TRBJ2-7; 11 bases line up with TRBD2. This CDR3 region has 15 residues. Germline trimming cut 3 bases from V and 2 bases from J; bases unmatched to any gene: 3. Germline V lookup: CDR1 LGHNA, CDR2 YNFKEQ. CDR3 nucleotide sequence: TGTGCCAGCAGCCACCTAGCGGGAGGAACCTACGAGCAGTACTTC. This sequence encodes CASSHLAGGTYEQYF.

To note about this clone: This sample includes further DNA sequences coding for the same CDR3. V gene TRBV14 combines with J gene TRBJ2-3; no clear D. The germline V gene has CDR1 SGHDN and CDR2 FVKESK. V was trimmed by 1 base and J by 2 bases, leaving 7 bases between them. CDR3 length equals 14 residues. For the CDR3, the DNA is TGTGCCAGCAGCCAAGGCGACTTCACAGATACGCAGTATTTT. Translated, it gives CASSQGDFTDTQYF.

The table lists this clone with a few counts. The chain has TRBV5-4 and TRBJ1-3; weak D call: TRBD1 (5 bases). Trimming left V 2 bases short and J 0 bases short, with 6 bases between. The germline CDR1 and CDR2 sequences are SGHNT and YYREEE (reference sequence). CDR3 length: 14 residues. CDR3 nucleotide sequence: TGTGCCAGCAGCTTCAGGGACTCTGGAAACACCATATATTTT. Protein sequence: CASSFRDSGNTIYF.

As DNA, the CDR3 is TGTGCCAGCTCCGCCGGGACAGGGACCACCGGGGAGCTGTTTTTT. It specifies CASSAGTGTTGELFF. The V gene is TRBV18, the J gene TRBJ2-2; 9 bases fit TRBD1. The V segment lost 6 bases and the J segment 4 bases; nucleotides outside the gene matches: 6. CDR3 length: 15 amino acids. Germline CDR1 KGHSH, CDR2 LQKENI.

V gene TRBV18 combines with J gene TRBJ2-5; 8 bases align to TRBD2. The CDR3 is 14 residues long. Germline V gives CDR1 KGHSH, CDR2 LQKENI. With 3 bases clipped from V and 5 bases from J, the junction kept 5 bases outside the gene matches. CDR3 DNA sequence: TGTGCCAGCTCACCTCCGGGACTAGGGGAGACCCAGTACTTC. Translating it yields CASSPPGLGETQYF.

This sequence joins TRBV7-2 and TRBJ1-2; D is perhaps TRBD1 (5 bases). Trimming cost V 7 bases and J 4 bases, with 16 bases left between them. Germline loops: CDR1 SGHTA, CDR2 FQGNSA. The CDR3 length is 14 residues. The CDR3 protein is CASTLGDRGYGYTF. CDR3 bases: TGTGCCAGCACCCTAGGTGACAGAGGCTATGGCTACACCTTC. Supplemented by reference TRBV7-2 and TRBJ1-2, the full variable domain reads GAGVSQSPSNKVTEKGKDVELRCDPISGHTALYWYRQSLGQGLEFLIYFQGNSAPDKSGLPSDRFSAERTGGSVSTLTIQRTQQEDSAVYLCASTLGDRGYGYTFGSGTRLTVV.

This clone was picked up one time. The V gene is TRBV30, the J gene TRBJ2-3, with TRBD2 as a possible D gene (5 bases). CDR3 length: 13 residues. Trimming shortened V by 4 bases and J by 2 bases, and 10 bases separated the two germline ends. Germline lookup yields CDR1 GTSNPN and CDR2 SVGIG (reference sequence). The CDR3 coding sequence is TGTGCCTGGAATAAGCGGACCACAGATACGCAGTATTTT. Translated: CAWNKRTTDTQYF. The full variable domain, completed using reference TRBV30 and TRBJ2-3, is SQTIHQWPATLVQPVGSPLSLECTVEGTSNPNLYWYRQAAGRGLQLLFYSVGIGQISSEVPQNLSASRPQDRQFILSSKKLLLSDSGFYLCAWNKRTTDTQYFGPGTRLTVL.

This clone was seen only a few times. The chain combines TRBV28 with TRBJ2-7, with D tentatively TRBD1 (6 bases). From germline, CDR1 is MDHEN and CDR2 SYDVKM. V was pared by 1 base and J by 0 bases, with 10 bases between. The CDR3 is 15 amino acids. The CDR3 region is CASSLSTGSSYEQYF. The CDR3 nucleotides are TGTGCCAGCAGTTTATCTACAGGGTCCTCCTACGAGCAGTACTTC.

The chain uses TRBV7-6 and TRBJ2-1; D possibly corresponds to TRBD2 (5 bases). The CDR3 is 13 amino acids. The ends were cut back, 1 base at V and 10 bases at J, with 11 bases in the middle. Germline V lookup: CDR1 SGHVS, CDR2 FNYEAQ. This CDR3 reads CASSLVLAEEQFF. CDR3 nucleotides: TGTGCCAGCAGCTTAGTCCTAGCAGAGGAGCAGTTCTTC.

The V gene is TRBV27, the J gene TRBJ1-2; D is perhaps TRBD1 (5 bases). The CDR3 spans 15 residues. The V end was cut by 3 bases, the J end by 2 bases, with 13 bases between. Germline V gives CDR1 MNHEY, CDR2 SMNVEV (reference sequence). This CDR3 reads CASSLGPGLNYGYTF. Here the CDR3 DNA reads TGTGCCAGCAGTTTGGGCCCAGGGCTAAACTATGGCTACACCTTC.